Listed below are T cell receptor beta chains from one sample, sequenced in a study of somatic mutations in cytotoxic T cells in rheumatoid arthritis. Profiling relied on immunoSEQ multiplex PCR, and the TCRdb table lists in-frame clones only, not all of them. Of approximately 16,000 clones in the sample, 65% to 85% are singletons; the top ten hold 17%. Specimen: CD8+ T cells sorted from blood. These receptors came from an adult with rheumatoid arthritis. CDR3s include the opening cysteine and the closing phenylalanine or tryptophan. The order of the fields is clone size, V gene, D gene, J gene, CDR3 DNA, CDR3 protein. D genes are given only for firm matches. Clone size is shown for a subset of rows, as once, few, many or a class of expanded clone.

clone size: -
V gene: TRBV30
D gene: TRBD1
J gene: TRBJ2-2
CDR3 DNA: TGTGCCTGGAGCGCTGACAGGGTTAACACCGGGGAGCTGTTTTTT
CDR3 protein: CAWSADRVNTGELFF

clone size: medium-sized
V gene: TRBV5-6
D gene: TRBD1
J gene: TRBJ2-1
CDR3 DNA: TGTGCCAGCAGCTTCGGGGACAGGGCCTACAATGAGCAGTTCTTC
CDR3 protein: CASSFGDRAYNEQFF

clone size: -
V gene: TRBV6-1
D gene: TRBD1
J gene: TRBJ1-4
CDR3 DNA: TGTGCCAGCAGGGGACAGGGCGGTATGATTGAAAAACTGTTTTTT
CDR3 protein: CASRGQGGMIEKLFF

clone size: -
V gene: TRBV5-1
D gene: -
J gene: TRBJ2-7
CDR3 DNA: TGCGCCAGCAGATCCCCCGCGGCACCCTACGAGCAGTACTTC
CDR3 protein: CASRSPAAPYEQYF

clone size: -
V gene: TRBV30
D gene: -
J gene: TRBJ1-2
CDR3 DNA: TGTGCCTCCAAACAGGATACAAACTATGGCTACACCTTC
CDR3 protein: CASKQDTNYGYTF

clone size: -
V gene: TRBV19
D gene: -
J gene: TRBJ1-5
CDR3 DNA: TGTGCCAGTAGAAACAGGAATTATAGCAATCAGCCCCAGCATTTT
CDR3 protein: CASRNRNYSNQPQHF

clone size: -
V gene: TRBV6-5
D gene: TRBD1
J gene: TRBJ2-5
CDR3 DNA: TGTGCCAGCCCTTACCGGGACAGGGGACTGGCCCAGTACTTC
CDR3 protein: CASPYRDRGLAQYF

clone size: few
V gene: TRBV4-1
D gene: -
J gene: TRBJ1-5
CDR3 DNA: TGCGCCAGCAGCCAAGATCCGGGAGTAAGCAATCAGCCCCAGCATTTT
CDR3 protein: CASSQDPGVSNQPQHF

clone size: -
V gene: TRBV4-1
D gene: -
J gene: TRBJ2-7
CDR3 DNA: TGCGCCAGCAAGGGGGGAGGGAGCCCCGAGCAGTACTTC
CDR3 protein: CASKGGGSPEQYF

clone size: -
V gene: TRBV15
D gene: TRBD2
J gene: TRBJ2-7
CDR3 DNA: TGTGCCACCAGCAGAGATCTCGGGGGGTCGAGGGAGCAGTACTTC
CDR3 protein: CATSRDLGGSREQYF

clone size: -
V gene: TRBV18
D gene: -
J gene: TRBJ1-6
CDR3 DNA: TGTGCCAGCTCACCACCGGACAGACGTAATTCACCCCTCCACTTT
CDR3 protein: CASSPPDRRNSPLHF

clone size: -
V gene: TRBV5-1
D gene: TRBD1
J gene: TRBJ1-6
CDR3 DNA: TGCGCCAGCAGTCACACAGGGGCCCTAGGCTCCTATAATTCACCCCTCCACTTT
CDR3 protein: CASSHTGALGSYNSPLHF

clone size: few
V gene: TRBV14
D gene: -
J gene: TRBJ2-1
CDR3 DNA: TGTGCCAGCAGCCAAGTGGTAGACAGTTACAATGAGCAGTTCTTC
CDR3 protein: CASSQVVDSYNEQFF

clone size: few
V gene: TRBV5-1
D gene: TRBD1
J gene: TRBJ1-1
CDR3 DNA: TGCGCCAGCACGAGACAGGGTTTGATTTGCGCTGAAGCTTTCTTT
CDR3 protein: CASTRQGLICAEAFF

clone size: once
V gene: TRBV27
D gene: -
J gene: TRBJ1-1
CDR3 DNA: TGTGCCAGCAGACAGGGCACTGAAGCTTTCTTT
CDR3 protein: CASRQGTEAFF